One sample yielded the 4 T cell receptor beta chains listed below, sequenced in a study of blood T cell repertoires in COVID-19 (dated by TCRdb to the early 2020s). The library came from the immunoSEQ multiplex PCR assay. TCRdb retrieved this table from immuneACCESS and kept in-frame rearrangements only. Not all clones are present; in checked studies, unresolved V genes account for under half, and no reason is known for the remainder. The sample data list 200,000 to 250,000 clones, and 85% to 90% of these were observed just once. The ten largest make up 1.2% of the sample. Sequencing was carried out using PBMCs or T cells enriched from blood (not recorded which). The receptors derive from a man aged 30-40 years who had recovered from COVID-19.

CDR3 nucleotides: TGCAGCGGGGAGCGCACAGATACGCAGTATTTT. It codes for CSGERTDTQYF. The chain joins TRBV29-1 to TRBJ2-3, with D possibly matching TRBD2 (5 bases). The CDR3 runs to 11 residues. Germline V gives CDR1 SQVTM, CDR2 ANQGSEA. The V end lost 7 bases, the J end lost 1 base, and 6 bases lay between the germline ends.

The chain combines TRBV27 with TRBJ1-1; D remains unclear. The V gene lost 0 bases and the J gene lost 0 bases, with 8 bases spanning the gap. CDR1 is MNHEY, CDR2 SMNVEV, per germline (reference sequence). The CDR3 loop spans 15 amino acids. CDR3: CASSLSSGVNTEAFF. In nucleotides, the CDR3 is TGTGCCAGCAGTTTATCGTCAGGTGTGAACACTGAAGCTTTCTTT.

The CDR3 DNA reads as TGTGCCAGCAGCAGGACTAGCGGGGAGACCTACGAGCAGTACTTC. It translates to CASSRTSGETYEQYF. V gene TRBV7-9 combines with J gene TRBJ2-7, with 12 bases identical to TRBD2. The germline V gene has CDR1 SEHNR and CDR2 FQNEAQ (reference sequence). This CDR3 has 15 residues. The ends lost 5 bases at V and 2 bases at J; junction bases unmatched: 4.

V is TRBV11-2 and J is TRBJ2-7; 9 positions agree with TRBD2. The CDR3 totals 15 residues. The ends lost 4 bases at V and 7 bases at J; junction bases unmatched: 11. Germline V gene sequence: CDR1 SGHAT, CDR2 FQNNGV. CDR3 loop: CASSSHAGGPGEQYF. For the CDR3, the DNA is TGTGCCAGCAGCTCCCATGCGGGGGGGCCAGGGGAGCAGTACTTC.